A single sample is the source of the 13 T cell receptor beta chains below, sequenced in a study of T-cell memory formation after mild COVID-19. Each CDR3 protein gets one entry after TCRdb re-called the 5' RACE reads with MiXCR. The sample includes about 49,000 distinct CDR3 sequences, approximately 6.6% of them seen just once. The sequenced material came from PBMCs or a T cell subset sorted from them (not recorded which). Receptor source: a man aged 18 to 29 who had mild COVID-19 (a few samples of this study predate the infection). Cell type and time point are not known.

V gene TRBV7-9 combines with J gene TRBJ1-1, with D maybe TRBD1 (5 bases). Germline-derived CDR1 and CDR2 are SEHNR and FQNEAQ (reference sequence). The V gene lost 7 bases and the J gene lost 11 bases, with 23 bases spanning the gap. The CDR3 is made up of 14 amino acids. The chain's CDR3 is CASTGGAAEVGAFF. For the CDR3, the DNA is TGTGCCAGCACCGGAGGGGCGGCTGAGGTGGGGGCTTTCTTT.

The CDR3 nucleotides are TGTGCCAGCAGCCAAGCAGGGCGGGATGGCTACACCTTC. It codes for CASSQAGRDGYTF. The J gene is TRBJ1-2, the V gene TRBV3-1; a possible D gene is TRBD1 (5 bases). Germline V gene lookup returns CDR1 LGHDT and CDR2 YNNKEL (reference sequence). With 1 base removed from V and 6 bases from J, the gap between germline ends came to 9 bases. The CDR3 has 13 residues.

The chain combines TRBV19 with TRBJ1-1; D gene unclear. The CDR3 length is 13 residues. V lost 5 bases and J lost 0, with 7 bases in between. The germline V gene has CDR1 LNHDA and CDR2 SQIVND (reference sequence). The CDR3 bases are TGTGCCAGTAGTGAACACATGAACACTGAAGCTTTCTTT. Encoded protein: CASSEHMNTEAFF.

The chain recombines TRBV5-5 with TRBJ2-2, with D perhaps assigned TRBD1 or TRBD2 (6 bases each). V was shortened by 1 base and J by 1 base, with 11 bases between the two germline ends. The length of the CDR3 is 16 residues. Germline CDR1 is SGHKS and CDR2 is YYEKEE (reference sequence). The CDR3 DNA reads TGTGCCAGCAGCTTGTGGGGGGCGAAGAACACCGGGGAGCTGTTTTTT. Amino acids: CASSLWGAKNTGELFF.

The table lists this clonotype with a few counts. The CDR3 spells CASSSAGGRTGELFF. CDR3 DNA: TGTGCCAGCAGCAGCGCGGGGGGTAGGACCGGGGAGCTGTTTTTT. The chain has TRBV7-3 and TRBJ2-2; TRBD2 matches 8 bases. The CDR3 extends over 15 amino acids. Per germline, CDR1 SGHTA and CDR2 FQGTGA. J was trimmed by 5 bases and V by 5 bases; bases with no gene match: 7.

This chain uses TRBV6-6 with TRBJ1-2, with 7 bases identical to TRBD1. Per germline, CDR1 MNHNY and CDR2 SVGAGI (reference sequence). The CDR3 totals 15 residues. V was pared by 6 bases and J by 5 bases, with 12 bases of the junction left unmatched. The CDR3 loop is CASRDLGGAMYGYTF. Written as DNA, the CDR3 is TGTGCCAGCAGGGATCTAGGGGGCGCGATGTATGGCTACACCTTC.

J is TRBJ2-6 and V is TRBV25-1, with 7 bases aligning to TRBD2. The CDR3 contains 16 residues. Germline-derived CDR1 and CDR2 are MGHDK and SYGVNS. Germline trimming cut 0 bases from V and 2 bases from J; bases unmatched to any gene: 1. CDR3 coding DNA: TGTGCCAGCAGTGAATATGGGGGGGCTGGGGCCAACGTCCTGACTTTC. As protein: CASSEYGGAGANVLTF.

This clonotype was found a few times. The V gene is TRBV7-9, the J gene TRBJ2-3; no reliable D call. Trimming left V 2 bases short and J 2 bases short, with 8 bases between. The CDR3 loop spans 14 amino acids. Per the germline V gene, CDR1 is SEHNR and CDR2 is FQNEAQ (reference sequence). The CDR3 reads CASSLTAATDTQYF. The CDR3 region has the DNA TGTGCCAGCAGCTTAACGGCCGCCACAGATACGCAGTATTTT.

The DNA of the CDR3 is TGTGCCATCAGAGCCCGTGTGGAGGGTGGCACAGATACGCAGTATTTT. Its protein is CAIRARVEGGTDTQYF. The rearrangement uses TRBV10-3 and TRBJ2-3, with D perhaps TRBD2 (6 bases). Germline CDR1 reads ENHRY; CDR2 reads SYGVKD. The CDR3 runs 16 residues. Trimming took off 6 bases at V and 1 base at J, with 17 bases between the two ends.

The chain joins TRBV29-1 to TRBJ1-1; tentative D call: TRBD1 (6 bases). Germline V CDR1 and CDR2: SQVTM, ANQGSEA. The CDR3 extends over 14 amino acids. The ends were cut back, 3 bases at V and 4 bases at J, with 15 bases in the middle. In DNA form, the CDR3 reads TGCAGCGTTGACGGGGCAGGGGTGGCCACTGAAGCTTTCTTT. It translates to CSVDGAGVATEAFF.

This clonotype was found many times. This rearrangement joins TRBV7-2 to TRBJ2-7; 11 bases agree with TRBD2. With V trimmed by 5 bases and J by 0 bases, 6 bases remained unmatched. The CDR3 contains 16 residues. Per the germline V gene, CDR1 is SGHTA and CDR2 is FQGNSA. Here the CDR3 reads CASSQLAGAGSYEQYF. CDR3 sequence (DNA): TGTGCCAGCAGCCAACTAGCGGGGGCAGGCTCCTACGAGCAGTACTTC.

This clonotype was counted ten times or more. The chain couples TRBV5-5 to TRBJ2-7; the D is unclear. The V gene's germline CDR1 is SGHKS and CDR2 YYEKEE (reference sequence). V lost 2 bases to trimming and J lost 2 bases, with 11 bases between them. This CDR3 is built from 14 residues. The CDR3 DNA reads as TGTGCCAGCAGCTTTAGTAGGAGCCCCTACGAGCAGTACGTC. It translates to CASSFSRSPYEQYV.

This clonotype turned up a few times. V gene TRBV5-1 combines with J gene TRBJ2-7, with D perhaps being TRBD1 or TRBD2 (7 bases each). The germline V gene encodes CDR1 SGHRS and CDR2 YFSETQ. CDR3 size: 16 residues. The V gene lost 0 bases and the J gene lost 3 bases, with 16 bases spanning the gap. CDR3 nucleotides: TGCGCCAGCAGCTTGGCCCCGACAGGGAGGGACTACGAGCAGTACTTC. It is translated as CASSLAPTGRDYEQYF.